This TCR beta chain is drawn from a study of T cell responses to AZD1222 COVID-19 vaccine (dated by TCRdb to the early 2020s). A note on the overall study: A total of approximately 240 trial participants underwent TCR sequencing, of whom 200 to 220 received two doses of AZD1222 and some 26 received two doses of the MenACWY control vaccine. Enrollment into the trials was organized by age into subgroups of 18-55, 56-69 and 70-plus years, and those subgroups contained about 160, 30 and 59 TCR-sequenced participants, respectively.

The CDR3 regions of human TCRbeta chains were analyzed by immunosequencing. For the original study's pipeline: TCRs in the repertoires were matched against a reference library of SARS-CoV-2-specific TCRs that had been generated with the MIRA antigen-specificity platform. Breadth meant the fraction of unique TCRs that were SARS-CoV-2-associated, whereas depth meant the fraction of total T cells that were SARS-CoV-2-associated. Each spike-specific TCR was assigned to its reactive spike region and to a CD4 or CD8 class using the MIRA data. Log10-transformed breadth and depth values were compared by one-way ANOVA with Sidak's multiple comparisons tests. TCRdb took this table from immuneACCESS and kept in-frame rearrangements with V and J called. Such tables lack part of the clones; where checked against another copy, unresolved V genes explain under half of the gap, and the rest is unexplained. That table is the source of V, J and clone size, and D and trimming were worked out from the DNA. Within this sample are tens of thousands of clones, with approximately 88% of them counted one time only. Jointly, the top ten make up 2% to 3% of the sample.

Findings and caveats that apply to the study as a whole: The 56-69-year group was small, and its depth increase did not reach significance, likely because of low power. Conclusions about previously exposed vaccinees are limited, since just a handful of AZD1222 recipients were seropositive for SARS-CoV-2 at baseline. Participants were mostly white British and included more females than males, and it was suggested by the authors that clonal diversity may have been underestimated. Spike-specific TCR breadth and depth rose significantly after two AZD1222 doses compared with day 0 and with MenACWY recipients. Vaccine-associated CD4 TCRs spanned the whole spike protein, with dominant responses in regions 160-218 and 743-854. Reportedly, close to half of the unique spike-specific TCRs recognized epitopes lying outside the regions that are mutated in the B.1.351 and B.1.1.7 variants. Because no day 14 peak-response samples were available, the repertoires could be characterized only after the peak T cell response.

Read against the paper, the sample's time point label means: about 28 days (+/-7) after the second vaccine dose. AZD1222 recipients with second doses at about 4 weeks or about 12 weeks were pooled, because spike-specific TCR depth and breadth did not differ between schedules. Samples from vaccinated people were obtained from the UK trials COV001 and COV002, which included a single-blind randomized controlled phase 2/3 trial of AZD1222 (ChAdOx1 nCoV-19) in healthy adults. For TCRbeta chain sequencing, PBMC samples from trial participants were taken at day 0 and at day 28 after the second dose. As concerns this clone: Which antigen it targets is not known. Base qualities are not recorded, but no much larger clone differs from it by a single base.

The sequencing here drew on peripheral blood, taken 28 days after the second AZD1222 dose. This receptor was obtained from an adult who received the AZD1222 COVID-19 vaccine.

In nucleotides, the sequence is TGTGCCAGCAGCTCACTAGACAGGAACACTGAAGCTTTCTTT. This sequence encodes CASSSLDRNTEAFF. The V and J segments used are TRBV5-6 and TRBJ1-1; the D gene is perhaps TRBD1, on 5 matching bases. For CDR1 and CDR2, the germline V gene lists SGHDT and YYEEEE. The CDR3, cysteine through phenylalanine, is 14 amino acids long. Only CDR3 DNA remains: 42 bases, in frame from the first base. V and J are truncated by 3 bases and 1 base respectively, leaving an intervening sequence of 10 bases.